This T cell receptor (beta chain) was sequenced during a study of OX40 agonist ivuxolimab in advanced cancers. Study overall: Hepatocellular carcinoma, melanoma, renal cell or head and neck cancer was diagnosed in the dose-escalation patients. At 82.7% male, the cohort had a mean age of 60 years, ranging from about 20 to 80. It was permissible to have had prior anti-PD-1, anti-PD-L1 or anti-CTLA-4 therapy, and approximately 41% had some.

This CDR3 is built from 15 residues. V shed 4 bases and J 3 bases; nucleotides not matched to a gene: 5. Germline loops: CDR1 MNHNS, CDR2 SASEGT. Whole-study results and caveats: Among the nonresponders, some also had low normalized T-cell clonal expansion.

Notes on this clone: Its antigen is as yet unknown.

Assay: immunoSEQ multiplex PCR; the TCRdb copy retains only in-frame clones and omits some. This table has about 50,000 clones, about 83% appearing once. The TCR originated in an adult with an advanced solid tumor such as melanoma, head and neck, liver or kidney cancer. This sequence joins TRBV6-1 and TRBJ1-5; 8 nucleotides align to TRBD1. The starting material was CD4+ or CD8+ T cells sorted from blood, obtained in a trial of the OX40 agonist ivuxolimab. The CDR3 DNA is TGTGCCAGCAGTGGACAGGGGTACCTCAATCAGCCCCAGCATTTT. It specifies CASSGQGYLNQPQHF.